The T cell receptor beta chain described here comes from a study of blood T cell repertoires in COVID-19. For the study at large: Samples taken during acute and convalescent COVID-19 were collected in the United States, Italy and Spain. PBMCs, B-cell-depleted T cells, or T cells provided the cDNA or gDNA that made up the material.

Clones were read by immunoSEQ multiplex PCR, and TCRdb kept only the in-frame ones, dropping some. The table records some 31,000 clones, around 90% of them present only once. The CDR3 is made up of 15 amino acids. Germline assignment: CDR1 MDHEN and CDR2 SYDVKM. Trimming took 5 bases from V and 6 from J; bases not matched to a gene: 5. Material for sequencing was peripheral blood. This clonotype was obtained from a human donor in a cohort sampled during active COVID-19. The donor label of this sample is uncertain. J is TRBJ2-1 and V is TRBV28; 12 bases map to TRBD2. CDR3 in DNA: TGTGCCAGCAGTATAACTAGCGGGAGGTTCAATGAGCAGTTCTTC. Its translation is CASSITSGRFNEQFF.